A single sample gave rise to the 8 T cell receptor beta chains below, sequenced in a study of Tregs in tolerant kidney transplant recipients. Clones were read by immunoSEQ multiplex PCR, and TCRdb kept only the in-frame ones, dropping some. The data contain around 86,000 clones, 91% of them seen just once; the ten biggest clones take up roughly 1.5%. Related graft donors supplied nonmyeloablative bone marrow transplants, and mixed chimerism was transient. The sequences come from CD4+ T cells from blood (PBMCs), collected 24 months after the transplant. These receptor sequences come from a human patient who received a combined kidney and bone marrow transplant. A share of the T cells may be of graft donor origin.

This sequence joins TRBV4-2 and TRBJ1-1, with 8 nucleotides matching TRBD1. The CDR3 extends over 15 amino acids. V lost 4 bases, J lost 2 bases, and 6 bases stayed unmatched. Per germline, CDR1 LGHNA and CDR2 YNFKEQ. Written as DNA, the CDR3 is TGTGCCAGCAGCCGACGGACAGGGACCAACACTGAAGCTTTCTTT. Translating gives CASSRRTGTNTEAFF.

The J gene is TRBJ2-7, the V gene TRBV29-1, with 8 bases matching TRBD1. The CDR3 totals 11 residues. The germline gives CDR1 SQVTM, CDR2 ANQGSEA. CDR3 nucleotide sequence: TGCAGTGCCGGACAGGGTGGAGAGCAGTACTTC. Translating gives CSAGQGGEQYF.

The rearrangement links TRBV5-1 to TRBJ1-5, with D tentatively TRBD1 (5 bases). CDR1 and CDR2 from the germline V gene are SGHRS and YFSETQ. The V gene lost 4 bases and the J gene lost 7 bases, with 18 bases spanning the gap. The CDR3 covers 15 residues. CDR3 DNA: TGCGCCAGCAGCCTGGAGTGGGGCGGTCAACAGCCCCAGCATTTT. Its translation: CASSLEWGGQQPQHF.

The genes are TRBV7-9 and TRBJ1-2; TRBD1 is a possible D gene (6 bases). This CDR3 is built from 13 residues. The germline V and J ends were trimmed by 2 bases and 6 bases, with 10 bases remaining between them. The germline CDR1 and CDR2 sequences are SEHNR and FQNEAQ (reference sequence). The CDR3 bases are TGTGCCAGCAGCTTACGACAGGTAGATGGCTACACCTTC. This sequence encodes CASSLRQVDGYTF.

CDR3 loop: CAWSQGSNQPQHF. As DNA, the CDR3 is TGTGCCTGGAGCCAGGGGAGCAATCAGCCCCAGCATTTT. The chain is built from TRBV30 and TRBJ1-5, with D possibly being TRBD1 (6 bases). The germline V and J ends were trimmed by 3 bases and 1 base, with 7 bases remaining between them. Germline assignment: CDR1 GTSNPN and CDR2 SVGIG (reference sequence). CDR3 length: 13 amino acids.

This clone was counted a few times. This chain's CDR3 is CASSLSGRGHDQPQHF. Here the CDR3 DNA reads TGTGCCAGCAGCTTGAGTGGCAGGGGGCACGATCAGCCCCAGCATTTT. The rearrangement uses TRBV5-8 and TRBJ1-5, with 8 bases aligning to TRBD1. CDR3 length equals 16 residues. The ends lost 1 base at V and 5 bases at J; junction bases unmatched: 8. Germline V gene data show CDR1 as SGHTS and CDR2 as YDEGEE.

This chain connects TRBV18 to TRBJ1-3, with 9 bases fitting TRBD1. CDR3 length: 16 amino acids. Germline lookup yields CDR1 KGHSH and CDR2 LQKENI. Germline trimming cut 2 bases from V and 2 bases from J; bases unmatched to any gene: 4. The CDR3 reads CASSPTGQGTGNTIYF. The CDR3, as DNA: TGTGCCAGCTCACCAACGGGACAGGGTACTGGAAACACCATATATTTT.

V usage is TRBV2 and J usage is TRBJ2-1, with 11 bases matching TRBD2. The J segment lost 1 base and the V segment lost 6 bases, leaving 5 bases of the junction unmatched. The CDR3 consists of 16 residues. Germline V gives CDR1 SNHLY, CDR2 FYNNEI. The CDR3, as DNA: TGTGCCAGCAGAAAATCTAGCGGGGGGTCCTACAATGAGCAGTTCTTC. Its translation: CASRKSSGGSYNEQFF.